One sample yielded the 24 T cell receptor beta chains listed below, sequenced in a study of tumor and adjacent non-tumor tissue in lung cancer. Three rounds of nested PCR, following a modified ARM-PCR protocol, produced the TCRbeta library. TCRdb processed the multiplex PCR reads anew with MiXCR; each CDR3 protein has one entry. The repertoire consists of approximately 65,000 distinct CDR3 sequences, with about three fifths occurring once and the leading ten covering 20% to 25%. No cell sorting was done before RNA was extracted from the tissue. What was sequenced was lung tumor tissue. The receptors derive from a man aged 45-65 years with non-small cell lung cancer.

Comments on this clonotype: With a much larger clone just one base away, this may be a read error. The chain uses TRBV29-1 and TRBJ1-3, with 7 bases that match TRBD1. The V segment lost 6 bases and the J segment 3 bases; nucleotides outside the gene matches: 11. CDR3 length: 15 residues. Germline V gives CDR1 SQVTM, CDR2 ANQGSEA. CDR3: CSVDWVYRGGNTIYF. CDR3 DNA: TGCAGCGTCGACTGGGTCTACAGGGGTGGAAACACCATATATTTT.

This clonotype was observed at least ten times. V usage is TRBV5-4 and J usage is TRBJ2-5; D perhaps matches TRBD2 (6 bases). The germline V and J ends were trimmed by 4 bases and 2 bases, with 9 bases remaining between them. The germline V gene encodes CDR1 SGHNT and CDR2 YYREEE (reference sequence). The CDR3 runs to 13 residues. CDR3 DNA: TGTGCCAGCAGCGGGACTTTTCAAGAGACCCAGTACTTC. Translating gives CASSGTFQETQYF. Variable domain in full (rest from reference TRBV5-4 and TRBJ2-5): ETGVTQSPTHLIKTRGQQVTLRCSSQSGHNTVSWYQQALGQGPQFIFQYYREEENGRGNFPPRFSGLQFPNYSSELNVNALELDDSALYLCASSGTFQETQYFGPGTRLLVL.

The chain couples TRBV28 to TRBJ2-7; a possible D gene is TRBD1 (5 bases). Germline V gene lookup returns CDR1 MDHEN and CDR2 SYDVKM. Trimming left V 2 bases short and J 6 bases short, with 14 bases between. CDR3 size: 14 residues. Here the CDR3 DNA reads TGTGCCAGCAGTTTAATCCAGGGCTCCCGCGAGCAGTACTTC. Its protein is CASSLIQGSREQYF.

A single count supports this clonotype. This may arise from a read error, as a much more abundant clone is one base away. CDR3 amino acids: CTSSHYVRTEAFF. CDR3 sequence (DNA): TGTACCAGCAGCCACTACGTCCGGACTGAAGCTTTCTTT. The chain links TRBV14 to TRBJ1-1; D gene uncertain. CDR1 and CDR2 (germline): SGHDN, FVKESK. The length of the CDR3 is 13 residues.

Notes on this clonotype: A much larger clone differs by one base, so this may be a read error. This sequence joins TRBV19 and TRBJ2-7, with a weak D call TRBD1 (5 bases). V was pared by 2 bases and J by 12 bases, with 20 bases between. Looked up from germline, CDR1 is LNHDA and CDR2 is SQIVND (reference sequence). CDR3 length: 14 amino acids. CDR3 sequence reads: CASSIRQGDRDRYF. The CDR3 DNA reads as TGTGCCAGTAGTATACGGCAGGGCGATAGGGATCGGTACTTC.

On this clonotype itself: A clone one base away is much larger, so this may be a read error. The J gene is TRBJ1-1, the V gene TRBV4-1; no reliable D call. The CDR3 has 13 residues. V was shortened by 0 bases and J by 6 bases, with 8 bases between the two germline ends. Germline V gives CDR1 MGHRA, CDR2 YSYEKL. The CDR3 DNA sequence: TGCGCCAGCAGCCAAGATTTCAACGCTGAAGCTTTCTTT. Protein: CASSQDFNAEAFF.

This clonotype has only a few counts. V gene TRBV7-9 combines with J gene TRBJ2-3; 14 bases align to TRBD2. Trimming at V came to 5 bases and at J to 4 bases, leaving 5 bases not matched to a gene. The CDR3 covers 16 residues. Germline V lookup: CDR1 SEHNR, CDR2 FQNEAQ (reference sequence). CDR3 residues: CASSRLTSGGADTQYF. The CDR3 DNA reads as TGTGCCAGCAGCCGCTTGACTAGCGGGGGGGCAGATACGCAGTATTTT.

A remark on this clonotype: Sequence at one end of the junction differs from germline and may be a read error. The chain couples TRBV6-5 to TRBJ1-6, with D maybe TRBD1 (5 bases). The germline gives CDR1 MNHEY, CDR2 SVGAGI. The CDR3 is 18 residues long. This CDR3 reads CASRRTFRSSSYNSLLHF. Here the CDR3 DNA reads TGTGCCAGCAGGCGGACATTTAGGTCCAGCTCCTATAATTCACTCCTCCACTTT.

For this clonotype: A much more abundant neighbour one base away suggests this may be a read error. The conserved closing phenylalanine or tryptophan is absent in this CDR3, likely reflecting a read error. The chain uses TRBV4-2 and TRBJ1-6; tentative D call: TRBD1 (6 bases). The V gene lost 1 base and the J gene lost 8 bases, with 21 bases spanning the gap. CDR1 and CDR2 (germline): LGHNA, YNFKEQ. This CDR3 comprises 18 residues. The CDR3 here is CASSQAVMQQGAHSPLHL. CDR3 nucleotide sequence: TGTGCCAGCAGCCAAGCGGTCATGCAACAGGGAGCCCATTCACCCCTCCACCTT.

This clonotype appeared many times. An end of the junction does not agree with germline; a read error may underlie this. The CDR3 DNA is TGTGCCAGCAGCCGGACTAGCGGGGGGGCGTCTAGCTCCTACAATGAGCAGCTCTTC. Translated: CASSRTSGGASSSYNEQLF. The V call is TRBV11-2, the J call TRBJ2-1, with 15 bases fitting TRBD2. CDR1 and CDR2 (germline): SGHAT, FQNNGV. This CDR3 region has 19 residues.

This clonotype was observed a few times. A read error may explain this, as a much larger clone is one base away. The CDR3 region has the DNA TGTGCCAGCAACTTGGCTGGCGGAGTCTACGAGCAGTACTTC. This codes for CASNLAGGVYEQYF. This chain uses TRBV11-3 with TRBJ2-7; D not certain. The CDR3 spans 14 residues. Germline CDR1 is SGHNT and CDR2 is YENEEA. V was cut by 7 bases and J by 3 bases, with 16 bases left in between.

This clonotype has a handful of counts. A much larger clone is a single base away; this may be a read error. CDR3 amino acids: CSVGGDRNYGYTF. In DNA form, the CDR3 reads TGCAGCGTTGGGGGGGACCGTAACTATGGCTACACCTTC. The chain recombines TRBV29-1 with TRBJ1-2; weak D call: TRBD1 (5 bases). The CDR3 consists of 13 residues. V was clipped by 4 bases and J by 1 base, with 10 bases between them. Germline V CDR1 and CDR2: SQVTM, ANQGSEA.

The table lists this clonotype with a few counts. A much larger clonotype is one base distant, so this may be a read error. The V gene is TRBV30, the J gene TRBJ1-1; D uncertain. CDR1 is GTSNPN, CDR2 SVGIG, per germline (reference sequence). This CDR3 has 13 residues. For the CDR3, the DNA is TGTGCCTGGAGTGGGAGGGTTGGCACTGAAGCTTCCTTT. Translating it yields CAWSGRVGTEASF. Using reference TRBV30 and TRBJ1-1 for the parts outside the CDR3, the full variable domain is SQTIHQWPATLVQPVGSPLSLECTVEGTSNPNLYWYRQAAGRGLQLLFYSVGIGQISSEVPQNLSASRPQDRQFILSSKKLLLSDSGFYLCAWSGRVGTEASFGQGTRLTVV.

For this clonotype: Since no conserved phenylalanine or tryptophan closes the CDR3, a read error is the likely cause. The chain uses TRBV10-2 and TRBJ2-5, with D possibly TRBD2 on 5 matching bases. V shed 7 bases and J shed 0 bases, with 30 bases lying between them. CDR3 length: 20 amino acids. Germline V CDR1 and CDR2: WSHSY, SAAADI. The CDR3 protein is CASKESPLSQGLTYQETQYL. The CDR3 bases are TGCGCCAGCAAGGAGAGCCCCTTAAGCCAAGGACTTACGTACCAAGAGACCCAGTACTTA.

In the case of this clonotype: A read error may account for a junction end that differs from germline. The chain is built from TRBV11-2 and TRBJ2-2, with D tentatively TRBD1 or TRBD2 (5 bases each). Germline V gives CDR1 SGHAT, CDR2 FQNNGV. The CDR3 extends over 15 amino acids. The CDR3 here is CASREGIQNTGELFF. The CDR3 nucleotides are TGTGCCAGCAGAGAGGGGATCCAGAACACCGGAGAGCTGTTTTTT.

In this sample, this clonotype turned up many times. The chain carries TRBV6-1 and TRBJ1-5; D is possibly TRBD1 (5 bases). CDR3 length: 15 amino acids. Germline CDR1 and CDR2: MNHNS and SASEGT. Trimming removed 2 bases from V and 3 bases from J, with 11 bases in between. The CDR3 reads CASSEISRANQPQHF. CDR3 in DNA: TGTGCCAGCAGTGAAATTAGCAGGGCCAATCAGCCCCAGCATTTT.

Turning to this clonotype: A clone one base away is much larger, so this may be a read error. The CDR3 coding sequence is TGTGCCAGCAGTTACCCCCCGGGCCTACAGGGTAACTATTGCTACACCTTC. It encodes CASSYPPGLQGNYCYTF. This sequence joins TRBV6-6 and TRBJ1-2; possibly TRBD1 for D (6 bases). Germline V CDR1 and CDR2: MNHNY, SVGAGI (reference sequence). The CDR3 is 17 amino acids.

The chain couples TRBV11-3 to TRBJ2-3; 10 nucleotides align to TRBD2. With V trimmed by 6 bases and J by 2 bases, 5 bases remained unmatched. This CDR3 has 15 amino acids. Per germline, CDR1 SGHNT and CDR2 YENEEA. The CDR3 DNA is TGTGCCAGCAGTACCGGGACTAGCGTCACAGATACGCAGTATTTT. Its translation is CASSTGTSVTDTQYF. Variable domain in full (rest from reference TRBV11-3 and TRBJ2-3): EAGVVQSPRYKIIEKKQPVAFWCNPISGHNTLYWYLQNLGQGPELLIRYENEEAVDDSQLPKDRFSAERLKGVDSTLKIQPAELGDSAVYLCASSTGTSVTDTQYFGPGTRLTVL.

A remark on this clonotype: A read error is possible here, since a much larger clone lies one base away. The chain couples TRBV5-6 to TRBJ2-1; D gene ambiguous. Looked up from germline, CDR1 is SGHDT and CDR2 is YYEEEE. The CDR3 contains 13 residues. The CDR3 coding sequence is TGTGCCAGCAGCCGTGGAGTAGCTTATGAGGAGTTCTTC. This translates into CASSRGVAYEEFF.

V usage is TRBV2 and J usage is TRBJ2-3; 7 nucleotides agree with TRBD1. The CDR3 has 15 residues. CDR1 and CDR2 from the germline V gene are SNHLY and FYNNEI. Unmatched junction bases numbered 7, after V lost 7 bases and J lost 0 bases. CDR3: CASTPGTASTDTQYF. The CDR3 bases are TGTGCCAGCACTCCCGGGACAGCAAGCACAGATACGCAGTATTTT.

Notes on this clonotype: One end of the junction does not line up with germline, which may come from a read error. The chain couples TRBV30 to TRBJ2-2; TRBD1 or TRBD2 may be the D gene (5 bases each). Germline lookup yields CDR1 GTSNPN and CDR2 SVGIG (reference sequence). The CDR3 runs to 14 residues. CDR3 loop: CAWKVGPKTGELFF. The DNA for the CDR3 is TGTGCCTGGAAAGTGGGACCGAAGACCGGGGAGCTGTTTTTT.

This clonotype has only one observation. At one end the junction does not follow the germline gene, possibly because of a read error. V gene TRBV28 combines with J gene TRBJ1-3, with TRBD1 identical over 8 bases. Germline CDR1 and CDR2: MDHEN and SYDVKM. This CDR3 is built from 15 residues. The DNA for the CDR3 is TGTGCCAGCAGTAGCGGGACAGGAACTGGAAACACCATATATTTC. Translation gives CASSSGTGTGNTIYF.

Comments on this clonotype: This likely comes from a read error, as the CDR3 has no conserved phenylalanine or tryptophan at its end. V usage is TRBV5-1 and J usage is TRBJ2-1, with TRBD2 matching 10 bases. The CDR3 contains 18 residues. Germline lookup yields CDR1 SGHRS and CDR2 YFSETQ. Trimming at V came to 4 bases and at J to 6 bases, leaving 16 bases not matched to a gene. CDR3 region: CASSPIGGAGGSSNEQFL. The DNA for the CDR3 is TGCGCCAGCAGCCCCATCGGGGGAGCGGGAGGGAGTAGCAATGAGCAGTTCCTC.

Notes on this clonotype: This may arise from a read error, as a much more abundant clone is one base away. V gene TRBV6-5 combines with J gene TRBJ1-1; tentatively, D is TRBD1 (6 bases). This CDR3 is 15 amino acids long. V was trimmed by 5 bases and J by 2 bases, leaving 15 bases between them. The germline CDR1 and CDR2 sequences are MNHEY and SVGAGI. CDR3 residues: CASSPTGYTNTEAFF. Here the CDR3 DNA reads TGTGCCAGCAGTCCCACAGGGTATACCAACACTGAAGCTTTCTTT.